What follows are 18 T cell receptor beta chains derived from one specimen sequenced in a study of blood T cell repertoires in COVID-19 (dated by TCRdb to about 2020). Library preparation used the immunoSEQ multiplex PCR assay. In TCRdb, the immuneACCESS table is reduced to in-frame sequences with V and J assigned. These tables do not hold every clone; where another copy was compared, an unresolved V gene accounts for under half, and the others remain unexplained. Within this sample are over 100,000 clones, with approximately 89% of them counted one time only. Clones ranked in the top ten supply 10% of the sample. What was sequenced was peripheral blood. The source is a man aged 45-65 years with acute or convalescent COVID-19.

The genes are TRBV6-1 and TRBJ1-6, with D unclear. The germline V and J ends were trimmed by 2 bases and 6 bases, with 5 bases remaining between them. Germline assignment: CDR1 MNHNS and CDR2 SASEGT. The CDR3 spans 13 residues. CDR3 in amino acids: CASSESRNSPLHF. The CDR3 DNA reads as TGTGCCAGCAGTGAATCCCGTAATTCACCCCTCCACTTT.

The count of this clone is one. The genes are TRBV5-1 and TRBJ1-2; D gene uncertain. The CDR3 has 12 residues. The germline V gene encodes CDR1 SGHRS and CDR2 YFSETQ. V shed 5 bases and J shed 2 bases, with 7 bases lying between them. The CDR3 sequence is CASSTGNYGYTF. In DNA form, the CDR3 reads TGCGCCAGCAGTACCGGGAACTATGGCTACACCTTC.

The genes are TRBV5-4 and TRBJ2-7; TRBD1 matches at 7 bases. V trimming: 4 bases; J trimming: 4 bases; junction bases outside the gene matches: 11. CDR1 SGHNT and CDR2 YYREEE come from the germline V gene (reference sequence). This CDR3 spans 15 amino acids. The CDR3 here is CASSPSGRQGYEQYF. The CDR3 coding sequence is TGTGCCAGCAGCCCATCGGGGCGACAGGGTTACGAGCAGTACTTC.

The chain employs TRBV18 and TRBJ1-1, with TRBD1 as a possible D gene (6 bases). The CDR3 loop spans 15 amino acids. Trimming cost V 4 bases and J 5 bases, with 17 bases left between them. CDR1 KGHSH and CDR2 LQKENI come from the germline V gene. The DNA for the CDR3 is TGTGCCAGCTCACAGACCGTGGTAGGGGGAACTGAAGCTTTCTTT. It codes for CASSQTVVGGTEAFF.

The chain links TRBV7-8 to TRBJ2-1; TRBD2 agrees at 7 bases. The CDR3 extends over 23 amino acids. Germline values: CDR1 SGHVS, CDR2 FQNEAQ. Trimming cost V 5 bases and J 7 bases; bases outside gene matches: 35. The chain's CDR3 is CASSLRFGGWASGGLSTINEQFF. DNA of the CDR3: TGTGCCAGCAGCCTTAGGTTCGGTGGGTGGGCTAGCGGAGGACTTAGTACAATAAATGAGCAGTTCTTC.

In its sample, this clone was seen once. This rearrangement joins TRBV5-5 to TRBJ1-1; no reliable D call. The CDR3 consists of 13 residues. Germline CDR1 SGHKS, CDR2 YYEKEE (reference sequence). V lost 0 bases and J lost 1, with 4 bases in between. The CDR3 DNA reads TGTGCCAGCAGCTTGGGGAGGAACACTGAAGCTTTCTTT. Amino acids: CASSLGRNTEAFF.

This chain joins TRBV3-1 (or the pseudogene TRBV3-2) and TRBJ1-6, with TRBD1 identical over 11 bases. CDR3 length equals 16 residues. Germline V gives CDR1 LGHDT, CDR2 YNNKEL (reference sequence). J gave up 11 bases and V 0 bases, and 6 bases lay outside the gene matches. The chain's CDR3 is CASSQDTDRGRAPLHF. CDR3 nucleotide sequence: TGTGCCAGCAGCCAAGATACGGACAGGGGGCGAGCACCCCTCCACTTT.

CDR3 bases: TGTGCCAGCTCACCAACTCGAGGGAACACTGAAGCTTTCTTT. It translates to CASSPTRGNTEAFF. The chain couples TRBV18 to TRBJ1-1; D remains ambiguous. Germline lookup yields CDR1 KGHSH and CDR2 LQKENI. V lost 2 bases to trimming and J lost 1 base, with 8 bases between them. This CDR3 has 14 residues.

The chain carries TRBV6-5 and TRBJ2-7; 9 bases are shared with TRBD1. The J segment lost 4 bases and the V segment lost 6 bases, leaving 10 bases of the junction unmatched. The CDR3 runs to 15 residues. CDR1 is MNHEY, CDR2 SVGAGI, per germline. The CDR3 coding sequence is TGTGCCAGCAGATGGACCCGGGACAGGGTTTACGAGCAGTACTTC. Translation gives CASRWTRDRVYEQYF.

The V and J genes are TRBV6-5 and TRBJ1-1; 8 bases are a match to TRBD1. The V and J ends lost 7 bases and 1 base, in that order; junction bases with no gene match: 5. Looked up from germline, CDR1 is MNHEY and CDR2 is SVGAGI. This CDR3 is 14 amino acids long. CDR3: CASTQDRANTEAFF. The CDR3 nucleotides are TGTGCCAGCACTCAGGACAGGGCGAACACTGAAGCTTTCTTT.

This chain links TRBV29-1 with TRBJ2-3; possible D gene TRBD2, 6 bases. The germline V gene encodes CDR1 SQVTM and CDR2 ANQGSEA. Trimming removed 8 bases from V and 5 bases from J, with 17 bases in between. This CDR3 has 13 amino acids. CDR3 sequence: CSLSGGVGDTQYF. DNA of the CDR3: TGCAGCCTGTCCGGGGGAGTCGGAGATACGCAGTATTTT.

This clone was counted between two and nine times. The rearrangement links TRBV2 to TRBJ2-5; TRBD2 agrees at 13 bases. This CDR3 contains 15 residues. Germline loops: CDR1 SNHLY, CDR2 FYNNEI. Trimming at V came to 7 bases and at J to 2 bases, leaving 4 bases not matched to a gene. Here the CDR3 reads CASIRGLAGQETQYF. CDR3 sequence (DNA): TGTGCCAGCATTCGGGGACTAGCGGGACAAGAGACCCAGTACTTC.

V usage is TRBV11-2 and J usage is TRBJ1-1; 7 nucleotides match TRBD1. The V segment lost 6 bases and the J segment 3 bases; nucleotides outside the gene matches: 10. This CDR3 comprises 15 residues. Germline V CDR1 and CDR2: SGHAT, FQNNGV. The chain's CDR3 is CASSPNRGWDTEAFF. As DNA, the CDR3 is TGTGCCAGCAGTCCGAACAGGGGTTGGGACACTGAAGCTTTCTTT.

Comment on this clone: Other DNA sequences in the sample encode the same CDR3. This chain links TRBV2 with TRBJ1-1, with 8 bases that match TRBD1. The V and J ends lost 4 bases and 2 bases, in that order; junction bases with no gene match: 3. Germline CDR1 reads SNHLY; CDR2 reads FYNNEI. This CDR3 is built from 14 residues. The CDR3, as DNA: TGTGCCAGCAGTGTAGGACAGGGCAACACTGAAGCTTTCTTT. Translating gives CASSVGQGNTEAFF.

The chain recombines TRBV28 with TRBJ1-2, with D maybe TRBD1 (5 bases). Germline V gene data show CDR1 as MDHEN and CDR2 as SYDVKM. Trimming took 7 bases from V and 5 from J, leaving 11 bases between them. The CDR3 is 12 amino acids. The CDR3 region has the DNA TGTGCCAGCACCCTCGGGGGTTATGGCTACACCTTC. Amino acids: CASTLGGYGYTF.

The rearrangement links TRBV5-1 to TRBJ2-2; the D gene is possibly TRBD2 (5 bases). The V end was cut by 0 bases, the J end by 1 base, with 13 bases between. From germline, CDR1 is SGHRS and CDR2 YFSETQ. This CDR3 has 17 amino acids. In DNA form, the CDR3 reads TGCGCCAGCAGCTTGGCTCGGGGTAGAGAGAACACCGGGGAGCTGTTTTTT. It encodes CASSLARGRENTGELFF.

The V gene is TRBV19, the J gene TRBJ1-5; 8 bases line up with TRBD1. Per germline, CDR1 LNHDA and CDR2 SQIVND (reference sequence). V shed 6 bases and J 0 bases; nucleotides not matched to a gene: 10. This CDR3 is built from 17 residues. The CDR3 here is CASRKLTGGNSNQPQHF. The CDR3 DNA reads as TGTGCCAGTAGGAAGTTAACAGGGGGAAATAGCAATCAGCCCCAGCATTTT.

This clone was observed a handful of times. This chain links TRBV2 with TRBJ2-5; D is undetermined. CDR3 length: 11 residues. V lost 6 bases and J 3 bases, leaving 5 bases between the germline ends. Germline-derived CDR1 and CDR2 are SNHLY and FYNNEI. Here the CDR3 reads CASSFKETQYF. DNA of the CDR3: TGTGCCAGCAGCTTTAAAGAGACCCAGTACTTC.